The TCR beta chain under discussion was sequenced for a study of technical replicates of blood from a few donors. Sequencing was performed with immunoSEQ multiplex PCR; in TCRdb, only in-frame clones are kept and a portion is missing. The top ten hold under 0.4% of the sample, which has about 87,000 clones, 95% seen once. The CDR3 loop spans 15 amino acids. Germline V gene lookup returns CDR1 LGHNA and CDR2 YSLEER. V shed 5 bases, J shed 6 bases, and the junction held 8 bases outside the gene matches. The chain couples TRBV4-3 to TRBJ1-2, with 11 positions matching TRBD1. The sample consisted of T cells isolated from PBMCs. The receptor comes from a human donor in good health. CDR3 in DNA: TGCGCCAGCAGCTGGGGACAGGGGGGAAGGGATGGCTACACCTTC. Translation gives CASSWGQGGRDGYTF.